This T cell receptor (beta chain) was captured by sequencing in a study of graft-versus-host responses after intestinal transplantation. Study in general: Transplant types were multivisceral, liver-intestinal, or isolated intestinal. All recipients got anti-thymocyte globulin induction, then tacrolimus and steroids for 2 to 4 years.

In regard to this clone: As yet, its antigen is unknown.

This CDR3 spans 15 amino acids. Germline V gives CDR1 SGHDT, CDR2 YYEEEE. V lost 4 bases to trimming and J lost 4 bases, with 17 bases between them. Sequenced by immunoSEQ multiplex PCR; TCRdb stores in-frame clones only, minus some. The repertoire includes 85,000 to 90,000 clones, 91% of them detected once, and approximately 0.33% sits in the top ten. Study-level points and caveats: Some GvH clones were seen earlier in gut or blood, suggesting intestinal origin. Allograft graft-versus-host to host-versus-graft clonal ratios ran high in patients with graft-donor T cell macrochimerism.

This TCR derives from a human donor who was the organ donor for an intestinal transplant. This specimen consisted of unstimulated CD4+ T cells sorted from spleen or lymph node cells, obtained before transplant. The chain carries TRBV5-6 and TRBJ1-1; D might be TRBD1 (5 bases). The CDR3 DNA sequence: TGTGCCAGCAGCGCCCCTGGGGGGTTCGGCACTGAAGCTTTCTTT. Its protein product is CASSAPGGFGTEAFF.